A selection of T cell receptor beta chains follows, all from one sample in a study of T cell responses to AZD1222 COVID-19 vaccine. Here immunoSEQ multiplex PCR was the method, and the copy in TCRdb shows in-frame clones only, minus some. The sample lists 170,000 or so clones, 75% to 90% occurring once. Sequencing used peripheral blood, obtained on day 0 of AZD1222 vaccination. Receptors originate from an adult in good health. The CDR3 runs from the conserved cysteine through the conserved F or W. D genes are given only for firm matches. The size entry is marked missing in some rows and otherwise reads once, few, many or a size class.

V gene	J gene	clone size	D gene	CDR3 DNA	CDR3 protein
TRBV21-1	TRBJ2-1	-	-	TGTGCCAGCACCCTCGACAGGGGGGCTCTCAGGACCTACAATGAGCAGTTCTTC	CASTLDRGALRTYNEQFF
TRBV6-4	TRBJ1-5	-	-	TGTGCCAGCAGTGTGAATAGCAATCAGCCCCAGCATTTT	CASSVNSNQPQHF
TRBV18	TRBJ2-7	-	-	TGTGCCAGCTCAGGGGACGTGCCCCCCGAGCAGTACTTC	CASSGDVPPEQYF
TRBV28	TRBJ1-5	-	-	TGTGCCAGCAGCCCAGAGGTTCTGGGCAATCAGCCCCAGCATTTT	CASSPEVLGNQPQHF
TRBV23-1	TRBJ2-7	-	TRBD2	TGCGCCAGCAGTCACAAGAGCGGGAGCTCCTACGAGCAGTACTTC	CASSHKSGSSYEQYF
TRBV20-1	TRBJ2-6	-	-	TGCAGTGCTAGTTACGGGGGGCCTGGGGCCAACGTCCTGACTTTC	CSASYGGPGANVLTF
TRBV18	TRBJ2-7	-	TRBD2	TGTGCCAGCTCGGCCGGGACTACGAACCCCTACGAGCAGTACTTC	CASSAGTTNPYEQYF
TRBV5-6	TRBJ1-3	-	TRBD1	TGTGCCAGCAGCTTGGTAGGGACAGCCTCTGGAAACACCATATATTTT	CASSLVGTASGNTIYF
TRBV19	TRBJ2-1	-	-	TGTGCCAGGAAACGAGAGGAGCAGTTCTTC	CARKREEQFF
TRBV4-1	TRBJ1-1	-	-	TGCGCCAGCAGCCAAGGGGGTAAAGCTTTCTTT	CASSQGGKAFF
TRBV6-5	TRBJ1-5	-	-	TGTGCCAGCGAAAAAGGGGGGAATCAGCCCCAGCATTTT	CASEKGGNQPQHF
TRBV19	TRBJ2-1	-	TRBD1	TGTGCCAGTAGTCTTGACAGGGTCCCCTACAATGAGCAGTTCTTC	CASSLDRVPYNEQFF
TRBV2	TRBJ1-6	-	-	TGTGCCAGCATTCGAACAGGAGGCGTCTCCGGTTCACCCCTCCACTTT	CASIRTGGVSGSPLHF
TRBV2	TRBJ2-1	-	-	TGTGCCAGCAGACCCCGGAAGGGAGTAGACTACAATGAGCAGTTCTTC	CASRPRKGVDYNEQFF
TRBV5-1	TRBJ2-7	-	-	TGCGCCAGCAGCTTGGGGGCCGGAGACGAGCAGTACTTC	CASSLGAGDEQYF
TRBV5-4	TRBJ2-4	-	TRBD1	TGTGCCAGCAGCTACCAGACAGGGCTGGAAGCCAAAAACATTCAGTACTTC	CASSYQTGLEAKNIQYF
TRBV7-8	TRBJ1-6	-	TRBD1	TGTGCCAGCAGCTTAGAACAGGGGAGAACAAATTCACCCCTCCACTTT	CASSLEQGRTNSPLHF
TRBV9	TRBJ2-3	-	-	TGTGCCAGCAGCCCACGAGGGGCCCCCCAAACAGATACGCAGTATTTT	CASSPRGAPQTDTQYF
TRBV9	TRBJ1-5	-	-	TGTGCCAGCAGCGTAGGGGTATTGGGCAATCAGCCCCAGCATTTT	CASSVGVLGNQPQHF
TRBV19	TRBJ1-1	-	-	TGTGCCAGTACCCCTAAAACGGGAGCGAACACTGAAGCTTTCTTT	CASTPKTGANTEAFF
TRBV4-2	TRBJ2-1	-	TRBD2	TGTGCCAGCAGCCCCCGGGCTAGCGGGAACTACAATGAGCAGTTCTTC	CASSPRASGNYNEQFF
TRBV10-2	TRBJ2-1	-	-	TGCGCCAGCAGTCGTAACACCGACAATGAGCAGTTCTTC	CASSRNTDNEQFF
TRBV6-5	TRBJ1-2	-	-	TGTGCCAGCAGTTCCCCGACCGGTAGCTACACCTTC	CASSSPTGSYTF
TRBV5-1	TRBJ2-1	-	TRBD2	TGCGCCAGCAGCTTGAGACCTAGCGGGAATTACAATGAGCAGTTCTTC	CASSLRPSGNYNEQFF
TRBV3-1/TRBV3-2	TRBJ1-2	-	-	TGTGCCAGCAGCCAAGTGGCACATGGCTACACCTTC	CASSQVAHGYTF
TRBV12-3/TRBV12-4	TRBJ2-2	-	-	TGTGCCAGCAGGCGACAGAGCACCGGGGAGCTGTTTTTT	CASRRQSTGELFF
TRBV10-3	TRBJ2-1	-	TRBD2	TGTGCCATCAGTGCCCCGACTAGCGGAGGCTCCTACAATGAGCAGTTCTTC	CAISAPTSGGSYNEQFF
TRBV10-3	TRBJ1-1	-	-	TGTGCCATCAGTCACAGGACCGCGAACACTGAAGCTTTCTTT	CAISHRTANTEAFF
TRBV7-8	TRBJ2-3	-	TRBD2	TGTGCCAGCAGCTCCGAACTCGGTCGCGGGAGGGCAAATACGCAGTATTTT	CASSSELGRGRANTQYF
TRBV27	TRBJ1-5	-	TRBD1	TGTGCCAGCAGTGCCGTCGGGACAGGGTTAAATCAGCCCCAGCATTTT	CASSAVGTGLNQPQHF
TRBV19	TRBJ1-6	-	-	TGTGCCAGTGGAGGCGACAGGTATAATTCACCCCTCCACTTT	CASGGDRYNSPLHF
TRBV30	TRBJ1-5	few	-	TGTGCCTGGAGTGTACCTGGGCTTAGAAGCAATCAGCCCCAGCATTTT	CAWSVPGLRSNQPQHF
TRBV30	TRBJ1-2	-	TRBD1	TGTGCCTGGAGGTCAGGGGGCGGTGGTGGCTACACCTTC	CAWRSGGGGGYTF
TRBV16	TRBJ1-6	-	-	TGTGCCAGCAGCCAGACAGCTTATAATTCACCCCTCCACTTT	CASSQTAYNSPLHF
TRBV7-8	TRBJ1-1	-	-	TGTGCCAGCAGCTTAGTTTCGGGGGCCTCTGAAGCTTTCTTT	CASSLVSGASEAFF
TRBV11-2	TRBJ2-7	-	TRBD1	TGTGCCAGCAGCTTAGTCCATGGACAGGGGGCCTACGAGCAGTACTTC	CASSLVHGQGAYEQYF
TRBV28	TRBJ1-2	-	-	TGTGCCAGCGGTCTCCGGCAGGGGTATCATGGCTACACCTTC	CASGLRQGYHGYTF
TRBV7-9	TRBJ1-4	few	TRBD1	TGTGCCAGCAGCTCCGCCGGGACAGGGCTCGAAAAACTGTTTTTT	CASSSAGTGLEKLFF